These T cell receptor beta chains were read from a single sample in a study of T cells in narcolepsy. The repertoire was sequenced with immunoSEQ multiplex PCR; TCRdb's copy has only in-frame clones and lacks some. The sample has more than 30,000 clones, around 83% seen once. The sequenced material came from memory (CD45RA-) CD4+ T cells from blood. The receptors were sampled from a human donor in good health. Each CDR3 is given with its conserved first and last residue. A D gene is named only where the DNA matches it firmly. Clone size is given for some rows only: seen once, a few or many times, or a class if the clone is expanded.

>.|TRBV7-7|TRBJ2-5|.
CASSPSGDRETQYF
TGTGCCAGCAGCCCCTCGGGGGACCGGGAGACCCAGTACTTC
>.|TRBV5-6|TRBJ1-1|.
CASSLRAPQMNTEAFF
TGTGCCAGCAGCTTGAGGGCCCCACAGATGAACACTGAAGCTTTCTTT
>.|TRBV15|TRBJ1-4|.
CATSRDRRTTNEKLFF
TGTGCCACCAGCAGAGATCGGAGGACCACTAATGAAAAACTGTTTTTT
>.|TRBV5-8|TRBJ2-7|.
CASSLGRGEQYF
TGTGCCAGCAGCTTGGGACGGGGGGAGCAGTACTTC
>.|TRBV5-1|TRBJ1-3|.
CASSFEGTSSGNTIYF
TGCGCCAGCAGCTTTGAGGGTACAAGCTCTGGAAACACCATATATTTT
>.|TRBV25-1|TRBJ2-2|.
CASSPGPIANTGELFF
TGTGCCAGCAGTCCGGGGCCGATCGCGAACACCGGGGAGCTGTTTTTT
>TRBD2|TRBV19|TRBJ2-3|once
CASSVSTSGGSDTQYF
TGTGCCAGTAGTGTCTCGACTAGCGGGGGTTCGGATACGCAGTATTTT
>.|TRBV19|TRBJ2-2|.
CASSIASGNTGELFF
TGTGCCAGTAGTATTGCTTCGGGGAACACCGGGGAGCTGTTTTTT
>TRBD2|TRBV7-6|TRBJ2-1|few
CASSPNSGGLYNEQFF
TGTGCCAGCAGCCCTAATAGCGGGGGGCTATACAATGAGCAGTTCTTC
>.|TRBV28|TRBJ2-7|.
CASSLGGGASSYEQYF
TGTGCCAGCAGTTTGGGGGGCGGGGCGAGCTCCTACGAGCAGTACTTC
>TRBD1|TRBV5-8|TRBJ1-5|.
CASEDRDPQPQHF
TGTGCCAGCGAGGACAGGGATCCTCAGCCCCAGCATTTT
>TRBD1|TRBV6-1|TRBJ2-7|.
CASSSKLQGAYEQYF
TGTGCCAGCAGTTCGAAGCTACAGGGGGCCTACGAGCAGTACTTC
>.|TRBV6-5|TRBJ1-2|.
CASSYDTNYGYTF
TGTGCCAGCAGTTACGACACTAACTATGGCTACACCTTC
>.|TRBV19|TRBJ2-3|.
CASSGQEKEEAWSTDTQYF
TGTGCCAGTAGTGGCCAGGAAAAGGAGGAAGCTTGGAGCACAGATACGCAGTATTTT
>TRBD1|TRBV7-6|TRBJ1-1|.
CASSLTSTGGTEAFF
TGTGCCAGCAGCTTAACCTCGACAGGGGGCACTGAAGCTTTCTTT
>.|TRBV28|TRBJ2-7|.
CASSFGSGKQYF
TGTGCCAGCAGTTTTGGGTCCGGAAAGCAGTACTTC
>.|TRBV5-6|TRBJ1-6|.
CASSLRGFNSPLHF
TGTGCCAGCAGCTTGAGGGGTTTTAATTCACCCCTCCACTTT
>.|TRBV16|TRBJ1-6|.
CASSPGLRSPLHF
TGTGCCAGCAGCCCGGGGTTAAGATCACCCCTCCACTTT
>TRBD1|TRBV5-8|TRBJ2-2|.
CASSLLQGAGELFF
TGTGCCAGCAGCTTGCTACAGGGGGCCGGGGAGCTGTTTTTT
>.|TRBV28|TRBJ2-3|.
CASSRGTEDLPSLQYF
TGTGCCAGCAGTCGCGGGACGGAAGACCTCCCTTCTTTGCAGTATTTT
>.|TRBV7-2|TRBJ1-1|.
CASSSPRGKLNTEAFF
TGTGCCAGCAGCTCTCCTCGTGGGAAACTGAACACTGAAGCTTTCTTT
>.|TRBV6-6|TRBJ1-2|few
CASAADYGYTF
TGTGCCAGCGCGGCCGACTATGGCTACACCTTC
>.|TRBV9|TRBJ2-2|.
CASSVDPMGSNTGELFF
TGTGCCAGCAGCGTAGATCCGATGGGCAGTAACACCGGGGAGCTGTTTTTT
>.|TRBV7-2|TRBJ1-3|.
CASSLGVRINTIYF
TGTGCCAGCAGCTTAGGGGTTCGAATAAACACCATATATTTT
>TRBD1|TRBV19|TRBJ2-2|.
CASTPDRGRTGELFF
TGTGCCAGTACCCCTGACAGGGGGCGGACCGGGGAGCTGTTTTTT
>.|TRBV28|TRBJ1-2|.
CASRGYGADYGYTF
TGTGCCAGCAGAGGCTATGGGGCTGACTATGGCTACACCTTC
>.|TRBV13|TRBJ1-2|.
CASSLVAGIGYTF
TGTGCCAGCAGCTTAGTGGCGGGGATAGGCTACACCTTC
>.|TRBV7-9|TRBJ2-2|.
CASSLKTGNTGELFF
TGTGCCAGCAGCTTAAAGACAGGGAACACCGGGGAGCTGTTTTTT
>.|TRBV7-2|TRBJ1-6|.
CASSPGMAQNSPLHF
TGTGCCAGCAGTCCCGGGATGGCTCAGAATTCACCCCTCCACTTT
>.|TRBV12-5|TRBJ2-3|.
CASGLTGRDTQYF
TGTGCTAGTGGTTTGACAGGGCGAGATACGCAGTATTTT
>.|TRBV6-1|TRBJ1-2|.
CASSEGLNYGYTF
TGTGCCAGCAGTGAGGGCTTGAACTATGGCTACACCTTC
>TRBD2|TRBV7-2|TRBJ2-1|.
CASSSRLSSGGYNEQFF
TGTGCCAGCAGCTCCCGTCTCTCTAGCGGGGGCTACAATGAGCAGTTCTTC
>.|TRBV6-5|TRBJ1-1|few
CASSYGPHRLGTEAFF
TGTGCCAGCAGTTACGGGCCGCACAGGCTCGGAACTGAAGCTTTCTTT
>.|TRBV28|TRBJ2-5|.
CASSVVGGQETQYF
TGTGCCAGCTCTGTTGTGGGTGGGCAAGAGACCCAGTACTTC
>.|TRBV29-1|TRBJ2-3|.
CSVGDSTDTQYF
TGCAGCGTGGGGGACAGCACAGATACGCAGTATTTT
>.|TRBV5-1|TRBJ2-3|.
CASSLIPSNPTDTQYF
TGCGCCAGCAGCTTGATCCCCTCAAACCCCACAGATACGCAGTATTTT
>.|TRBV6-5|TRBJ1-1|few
CASIDTMNTEAFF
TGTGCCAGCATCGACACCATGAACACTGAAGCTTTCTTT
>.|TRBV27|TRBJ1-6|.
CASSLLRNSPLHF
TGTGCCAGCAGTTTATTACGGAATTCACCCCTCCACTTT
>.|TRBV2|TRBJ1-5|.
CASSESRPSANQPQHF
TGTGCCAGCAGTGAGTCAAGGCCATCGGCGAATCAGCCCCAGCATTTT
>.|TRBV5-5|TRBJ1-1|.
CASSLSPTGNTEAFF
TGTGCCAGCAGCTTGAGTCCTACAGGGAACACTGAAGCTTTCTTT
>.|TRBV28|TRBJ1-1|few
CASSLSVNTEAFF
TGTGCCAGCAGTTTAAGTGTGAACACTGAAGCTTTCTTT
>TRBD2|TRBV5-1|TRBJ2-3|few
CASSLAALAGGLADTQYF
TGCGCCAGCAGCTTGGCTGCACTAGCGGGGGGGCTAGCAGATACGCAGTATTTT
>TRBD1|TRBV28|TRBJ1-6|once
CASGILSGTDFNSPLHF
TGTGCCAGCGGGATCCTTTCCGGGACAGATTTTAATTCACCCCTCCACTTT
>TRBD1|TRBV28|TRBJ1-5|.
CASSLSWWGGTGQPQHF
TGTGCCAGCAGTTTATCCTGGTGGGGGGGGACAGGTCAGCCCCAGCATTTT
>.|TRBV10-3|TRBJ1-3|.
CAIREAGGGNTIYF
TGTGCCATCAGGGAGGCGGGGGGTGGAAACACCATATATTTT
>.|TRBV28|TRBJ2-3|.
CATKLGTSTDTQYF
TGTGCCACCAAACTAGGAACTAGCACAGATACGCAGTATTTT
>TRBD1|TRBV5-1|TRBJ1-5|.
CASSVQGDRDQPQHF
TGCGCCAGCAGCGTACAGGGGGATAGGGATCAGCCCCAGCATTTT
>.|TRBV7-9|TRBJ2-1|.
CASSLEGRAQSNEQFF
TGTGCCAGCAGCTTAGAAGGGCGGGCTCAAAGCAATGAGCAGTTCTTC
>TRBD1|TRBV29-1|TRBJ1-2|.
CSVEPRGRIGYTF
TGCAGCGTTGAACCTAGGGGGCGCATTGGCTACACCTTC
>TRBD1|TRBV4-1|TRBJ1-3|.
CASSHGQGEDTIYF
TGCGCCAGCAGCCATGGACAGGGAGAGGACACCATATATTTT
>.|TRBV7-6|TRBJ2-3|.
CASSLGRQVGTDTQYF
TGTGCCAGCAGCTTAGGGCGGCAGGTTGGGACAGATACGCAGTATTTT
>.|TRBV30|TRBJ2-5|.
CAWKGGGGETQYF
TGTGCCTGGAAAGGCGGTGGCGGGGAGACCCAGTACTTC
>.|TRBV5-6|TRBJ2-7|.
CASSLSIRTTLYEQYF
TGTGCCAGCAGCTTGTCCATCCGGACAACCCTCTACGAGCAGTACTTC
>TRBD1|TRBV6-5|TRBJ1-4|.
CASSFSPTGVNEKLFF
TGTGCCAGCAGTTTCTCCCCCACAGGGGTTAATGAAAAACTGTTTTTT
>.|TRBV7-6|TRBJ1-1|.
CASSLEGKGGAFF
TGTGCCAGCAGCTTAGAGGGGAAAGGGGGAGCTTTCTTT
>.|TRBV7-8|TRBJ1-3|.
CASSLKGNTIYF
TGTGCCAGCAGCTTAAAGGGAAACACCATATATTTT
>.|TRBV5-4|TRBJ2-3|.
CASSLRSTDTQYF
TGTGCCAGCAGCCTCAGATCCACAGATACGCAGTATTTT
>TRBD1|TRBV7-8|TRBJ1-1|.
CASRDRGRQTEAFF
TGTGCCTCTCGGGACAGGGGGCGCCAAACTGAAGCTTTCTTT
>TRBD1|TRBV6-5|TRBJ1-5|.
CASRPGQGGWQPQHF
TGTGCCAGCAGACCTGGACAGGGGGGTTGGCAGCCCCAGCATTTT